The T cell receptor (beta chain) under discussion was sequenced for a study of control samples from healthy donors and cancer patients. Libraries were prepared by immunoSEQ multiplex PCR; TCRdb keeps only in-frame clonotypes and omits some of them. The sample has more than 60,000 clones; 85% to 90% are singletons. This TCR derives from a man aged 55 to 69 with colorectal cancer. The sample comprised PBMCs.

The DNA of the CDR3 is TGTGCCAGCCTCCCGGGTGGGGGGCGCGAAAAACTGTTTTTT. It encodes CASLPGGGREKLFF. This chain links TRBV6-5 with TRBJ1-4; a weak D match, TRBD1 (6 bases). Deletions cut 8 bases from V and 8 bases from J, with 18 bases between. CDR1 is MNHEY, CDR2 SVGAGI, per germline. The CDR3 is 14 residues long.